This T cell receptor beta chain was found in a study of shared clonotypes between healthy human individuals. Whole-study findings and limits: The represented genetic and exposure-history diversity was limited by the small number of donors.

Participating donors were healthy, HIV-negative adults free of recent acute infections or vaccinations. In the case of this clone: Its cognate antigen is unknown.

Libraries were prepared by immunoSEQ multiplex PCR; TCRdb keeps only in-frame clonotypes and omits some of them. The table has around 1.1 million clones, approximately 80% seen once. Sequencing used memory CD4+ T cells from PBMCs. Subset described: CD45RA-negative fraction. The sequence was collected from a man between 18 and 29 years old in good health. Some clones in this sample may be carry-over from other donors' samples.

CDR3 sequence: CASSFHFGTGTQPQHF. The CDR3 nucleotides are TGTGCCAGCAGTTTCCATTTCGGGACAGGCACTCAGCCCCAGCATTTT. The chain employs TRBV27 and TRBJ1-5; 8 bases agree with TRBD1. Germline lookup yields CDR1 MNHEY and CDR2 SMNVEV (reference sequence). The CDR3 is made up of 16 amino acids. The trim removed 3 bases at V and 6 bases at J, leaving 10 bases unmatched.